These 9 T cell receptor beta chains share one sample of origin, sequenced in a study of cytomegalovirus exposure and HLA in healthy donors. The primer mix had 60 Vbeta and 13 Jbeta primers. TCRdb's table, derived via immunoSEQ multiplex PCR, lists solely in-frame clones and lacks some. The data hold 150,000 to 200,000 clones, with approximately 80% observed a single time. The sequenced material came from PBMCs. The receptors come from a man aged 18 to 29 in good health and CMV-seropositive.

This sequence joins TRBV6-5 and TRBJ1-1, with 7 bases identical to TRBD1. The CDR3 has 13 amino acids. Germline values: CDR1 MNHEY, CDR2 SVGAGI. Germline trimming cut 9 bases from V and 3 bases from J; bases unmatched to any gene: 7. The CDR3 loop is CASRQGGYTEAFF. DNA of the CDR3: TGTGCCAGTCGACAGGGTGGGTACACTGAAGCTTTCTTT.

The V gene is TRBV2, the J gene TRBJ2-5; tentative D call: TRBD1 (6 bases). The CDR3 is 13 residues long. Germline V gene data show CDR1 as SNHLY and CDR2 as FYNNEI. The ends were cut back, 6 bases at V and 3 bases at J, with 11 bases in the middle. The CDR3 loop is CASSRPGEETQYF. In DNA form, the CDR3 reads TGTGCCAGCAGCCGCCCAGGGGAAGAGACCCAGTACTTC.

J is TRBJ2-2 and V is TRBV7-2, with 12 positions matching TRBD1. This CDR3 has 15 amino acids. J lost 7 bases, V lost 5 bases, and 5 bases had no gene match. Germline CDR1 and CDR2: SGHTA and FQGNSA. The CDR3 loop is CASSTGQGAGGELFF. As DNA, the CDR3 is TGTGCCAGCAGCACGGGACAGGGGGCGGGCGGGGAGCTGTTTTTT.

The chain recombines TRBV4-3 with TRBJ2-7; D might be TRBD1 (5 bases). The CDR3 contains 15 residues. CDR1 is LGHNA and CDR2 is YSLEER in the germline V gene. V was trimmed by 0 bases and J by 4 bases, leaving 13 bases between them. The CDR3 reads CASSQDRDSNYEQYF. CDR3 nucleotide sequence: TGCGCCAGCAGCCAAGACAGGGATTCGAATTACGAGCAGTACTTC.

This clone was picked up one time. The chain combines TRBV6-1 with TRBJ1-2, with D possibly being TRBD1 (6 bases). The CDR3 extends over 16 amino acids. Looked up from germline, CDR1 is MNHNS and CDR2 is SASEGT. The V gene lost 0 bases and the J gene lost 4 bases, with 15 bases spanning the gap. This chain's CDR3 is CASSEALERGFYGYTF. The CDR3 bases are TGTGCCAGCAGTGAAGCCTTAGAGAGGGGGTTCTATGGCTACACCTTC.

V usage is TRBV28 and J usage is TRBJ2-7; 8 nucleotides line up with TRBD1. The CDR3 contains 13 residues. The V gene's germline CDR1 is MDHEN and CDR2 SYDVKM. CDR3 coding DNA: TGTGCGGTGGGGGGCGGGACAGGTCCCGAGCAGTACTTC. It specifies CAVGGGTGPEQYF.

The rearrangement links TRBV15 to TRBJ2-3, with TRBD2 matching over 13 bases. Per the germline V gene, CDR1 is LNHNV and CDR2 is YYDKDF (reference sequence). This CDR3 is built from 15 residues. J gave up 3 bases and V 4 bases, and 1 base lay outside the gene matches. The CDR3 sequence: CATSILAGGTDTQYF. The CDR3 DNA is TGTGCCACCAGCATACTAGCGGGAGGGACAGATACGCAGTATTTT. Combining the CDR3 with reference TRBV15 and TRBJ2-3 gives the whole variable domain DAMVIQNPRYQVTQFGKPVTLSCSQTLNHNVMYWYQQKSSQAPKLLFHYYDKDFNNEADTPDNFQSRRPNTSFCFLDIRSPGLGDTAMYLCATSILAGGTDTQYFGPGTRLTVL.

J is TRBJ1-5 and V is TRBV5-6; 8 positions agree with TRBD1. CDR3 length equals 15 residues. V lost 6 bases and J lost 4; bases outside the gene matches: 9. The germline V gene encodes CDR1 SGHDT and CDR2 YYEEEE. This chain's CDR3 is CASTSAGQENQPQHF. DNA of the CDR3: TGTGCCAGCACCTCAGCGGGACAGGAGAATCAGCCCCAGCATTTT.

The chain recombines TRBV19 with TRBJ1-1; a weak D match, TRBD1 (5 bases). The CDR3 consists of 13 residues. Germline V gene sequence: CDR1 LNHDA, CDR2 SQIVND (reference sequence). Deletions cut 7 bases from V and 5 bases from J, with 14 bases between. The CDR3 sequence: CASIPGGLTEAFF. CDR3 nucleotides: TGTGCCAGTATCCCCGGGGGGTTAACTGAAGCTTTCTTT. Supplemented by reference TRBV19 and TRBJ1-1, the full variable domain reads DGGITQSPKYLFRKEGQNVTLSCEQNLNHDAMYWYRQDPGQGLRLIYYSQIVNDFQKGDIAEGYSVSREKKESFPLTVTSAQKNPTAFYLCASIPGGLTEAFFGQGTRLTVV.